The rows below give T cell receptor beta chains drawn from one sample of a study of cytomegalovirus exposure and HLA in healthy donors. Some clones are missing from TCRdb's copy, which holds only in-frame ones; the method was immunoSEQ multiplex PCR. The data hold approximately 130,000 clones, with about 76% observed a single time. What was sequenced was PBMCs. The source is a woman between 35 and 50 years old in good health and CMV-seronegative. Each CDR3 is given with its conserved first and last residue. The order of the fields is CDR3 DNA, CDR3 protein, D gene, J gene, V gene, clone size. A D gene is named only where the DNA matches it firmly. Only part of the rows carry a size: once, few, many, or a class if the clone is expanded.

TGTGCCAGCAGTGAACCGGGACAGACTAATGAAAAACTGTTTTTT,CASSEPGQTNEKLFF,TRBD1,TRBJ1-4,TRBV6-1,NA
TGTGCCAGCAGCCCGGGAGGGATCGGGAACTATGGCTACACCTTC,CASSPGGIGNYGYTF,NA,TRBJ1-2,TRBV7-8,NA
TGTGCCAGCAGCAGACAGGGATACGAGCAGTACTTC,CASSRQGYEQYF,TRBD1,TRBJ2-7,TRBV7-9,NA
TGTGCCAGCAGCGCGGGGACAGGGTTTGGCGAGCAGTACTTC,CASSAGTGFGEQYF,TRBD1,TRBJ2-7,TRBV9,NA
TGTGCCAGCAGGGGATCGGACAAAACCGGGGAGCTGTTTTTT,CASRGSDKTGELFF,NA,TRBJ2-2,TRBV2,once
TGTGCCAGCAGTTTAGCGGGGAGCTCCTACAATGAGCAGTTCTTC,CASSLAGSSYNEQFF,NA,TRBJ2-1,TRBV27,NA
TGTGCCAGCAACCCTAGCGGGAATCCATCCTACGAGCAGTACTTC,CASNPSGNPSYEQYF,TRBD2,TRBJ2-7,TRBV6-5,NA
TGTGCCAGCAGCTTCTCGGGACAGCGGAACACTGAAGCTTTCTTT,CASSFSGQRNTEAFF,TRBD1,TRBJ1-1,TRBV7-2,NA
TGTGCCAGCAGCTTTATGTTTACGCGGGGACTAGAAAACATTCAGTACTTC,CASSFMFTRGLENIQYF,TRBD2,TRBJ2-4,TRBV7-8,NA
TGTGCCTGGAGCGACCAAAACAGGGGTGGCTACACCTTC,CAWSDQNRGGYTF,TRBD1,TRBJ1-2,TRBV30,NA
TGTGCCAGCAGCCTCGGTGACAGGGTGAACACTGAAGCTTTCTTT,CASSLGDRVNTEAFF,TRBD1,TRBJ1-1,TRBV7-9,NA
TGTGCCAGCAGCTTACGACTAGCGGGATGGGGGGGGAATGAGCAGTTCTTC,CASSLRLAGWGGNEQFF,TRBD2,TRBJ2-1,TRBV7-9,NA
TGTGCCAGCCTTACACCCCACCCGACTAGCGGGGGAACCTACGAGCAGTACTTC,CASLTPHPTSGGTYEQYF,TRBD2,TRBJ2-7,TRBV27,NA
TGTGCCAGCAGTTTCTGGGGGACAGGGGGCACCTACGAGCAGTACTTC,CASSFWGTGGTYEQYF,TRBD1,TRBJ2-7,TRBV28,NA
TGTGCCAGCAGCTTAGAACCCGGGACAGGGGGCAGGGGTGAAGCTTTCTTT,CASSLEPGTGGRGEAFF,TRBD1,TRBJ1-1,TRBV7-8,NA